A selection of T cell receptor beta chains follows, all from one sample in a study of T cell responses to AZD1222 COVID-19 vaccine. The method was immunoSEQ multiplex PCR; TCRdb's version includes in-frame clones alone and lacks a portion of them. The table lists tens of thousands of clones, 80% to 90% of them singletons. The sample here was peripheral blood, taken 28 days after the second AZD1222 dose. The origin of the receptors is an adult who received the AZD1222 COVID-19 vaccine. The conserved cysteine and the conserved F or W are not part of the CDR3 here. Expanded clones are given a class, and other clones once, few, many or no size at all.

V | size | length | CDR3
TRBV28 | . | 12 | ASSMILASGEQY
TRBV6-6 | . | 15 | ASSLTLGPTSGQPQH
TRBV9 | . | 10 | ARMQGDYGYT
TRBV25-1 | . | 11 | ASSDGTVQGYT
TRBV5-1 | few | 14 | ASSLNPGQGPGELF
TRBV5-1 | . | 11 | ASNPGTGAEAF
TRBV30 | once | 11 | AWSEQGENIQY
TRBV2 | . | 16 | ATSGSRVPGAYNSPLH
TRBV19 | . | 13 | ASSITQGAGAEAF
TRBV6-6 | . | 15 | ASSRSTSGRNTGELF
TRBV27 | . | 13 | ASSLAGTNTGELF
TRBV11-3 | . | 13 | ASSLGPGASEKLF
TRBV6-4 | . | 11 | ASSDSNTDTQY